Listed below are T cell receptor beta chains from one sample, sequenced in a study of control samples from healthy donors and cancer patients. Profiled with immunoSEQ multiplex PCR; TCRdb holds only in-frame clones, not every one. The table includes 100,000 to 150,000 clones, roughly 92% detected once. The sample taken for sequencing was blood. These receptors all stem from a woman aged 18-29 years in good health. Each CDR3 is given with its conserved first and last residue.

>TRBV6-5|16
CASSSSTSGRNNEQFF
>TRBV7-6|12
CASGQTNEKLFF
>TRBV13|16
CASSSEAENSTDTQYF
>TRBV5-1|16
CASSLRLGLGTDTQYF
>TRBV21-1|20
CASPPSHSGQGVVYEYEQYF
>TRBV24-1|17
CATSGSTLSTLYNEQFF
>TRBV18|14
CASSPQGVDTEAFF
>TRBV7-8|16
CASSLGAGQGRSGYTF
>TRBV7-6|15
CASSLGGLTNEKLFF
>TRBV11-3|13
CASSSNSGNTIYF
>TRBV28|15
CASRSRQGTIFSLHF
>TRBV6-5|13
CASRPTSKETQYF
>TRBV20-1|15
CSASDPGQKNSEAFF
>TRBV7-7|15
CASSLTRGRQETQYF
>TRBV7-2|13
CASSPLGGPEAFF
>TRBV21-1|14
CASREPNLGDTQYF
>TRBV6-5|14
CASSFGTGGTEAFF
>TRBV29-1|16
CSVEDGWASGRDTQYF
>TRBV6-2/TRBV6-3|15
CASSRGGAVKETQYF
>TRBV11-2|16
CASSLARTSEGYEQYF
>TRBV29-1|13
CSVSESPRTEAFF
>TRBV28|13
CASSLDRGTPLHF
>TRBV29-1|12
CSVGGSNYEQYF
>TRBV5-6|15
CASSLGVTSGNTIYF
>TRBV5-1|15
CASSLGMSRNTEAFF
>TRBV7-9|13
CASSPQGAGELFF
>TRBV29-1|12
CSVESLGQAAFF
>TRBV19|14
CASSIGIRNTEAFF
>TRBV4-1|14
CASSPGQGRNEQFF
>TRBV5-6|13
CASSLGPGSPLHF
>TRBV7-9|13
CASSVGTSDEQFF
>TRBV25-1|17
CASSEYESSTIYNEQFF
>TRBV9|14
CASSAGTGIYGYTF
>TRBV12-5|16
CASGSGGVRTNTEAFF
>TRBV6-2/TRBV6-3|11
CASSDQGEAFF
>TRBV5-1|15
CASSLAGTGGDGYTF
>TRBV28|12
CAVGSGRSEQYF
>TRBV20-1|14
CSASRAGGHYGYTF
>TRBV28|15
CASSPRRAANTEAFF
>TRBV7-8|14
CASSYSGSNSPLHF
>TRBV29-1|11
CSGTGFGKLFF
>TRBV3-1/TRBV3-2|15
CASRPSQGEVYGYTF
>TRBV11-2|13
CASSLRGGTEAFF
>TRBV4-3|14
CASSQHGTETEAFF
>TRBV7-9|15
CASSSQGGEVYGYTF
>TRBV2|14
CASRTSGKAGELFF
>TRBV4-3|13
CASSRGPNYGYTF